This T cell receptor beta chain originates from a study of T cells in localized non-small cell lung cancer. Between the trimmed V and J ends, which lost 6 bases and 0 bases, there was a span of 8 bases. Germline V gene lookup returns CDR1 LNHDA and CDR2 SQIVND (reference sequence). The CDR3 contains 13 residues. The study's findings and limits: Across samples, adjacent lung featured a median roughly 62 of the top 100 tumor clones.

The repertoire was sequenced with immunoSEQ multiplex PCR; TCRdb's copy has only in-frame clones and lacks some. Of 750 to 1,000 clones listed, roughly 33% are singletons. Of note for this clone: Its antigen is unknown.

The chain uses TRBV19 and TRBJ1-1, with D tentatively TRBD1 (5 bases). The specimen comprised normal lung tissue next to the tumor, sampled before any cancer treatment. The receptor was isolated from a female donor over 55 with stage I lung adenocarcinoma. The CDR3 reads CASSGTLNTEAFF. DNA for the CDR3: TGTGCCAGTAGCGGGACTTTGAACACTGAAGCTTTCTTT.